This section outlines one T cell receptor beta chain sequence together with its context. Its antigen is currently not known. Base-call qualities are not available, and no considerably larger clone is one nucleotide away. This entry comes from a study of T cell changes during pregnancy in multiple sclerosis (dated by TCRdb to the late 2010s). The study in broad terms: The study examined how the T cell repertoire changed over the course of pregnancy in women with multiple sclerosis.

V is pruned by 5 bases and J by 7 bases, leaving 13 bases of the junction without a gene match. The germline V gene provides CDR1 SGHVS and CDR2 FQNEAQ. From the cysteine through the phenylalanine, the CDR3 covers 16 amino acids. CDR3 DNA is the only sequence kept; it has 48 bases, read in frame from the first base. The library was generated by the immunoSEQ multiplex PCR assay. The table comes from immuneACCESS by way of TCRdb, which keeps in-frame sequences with V and J called. Part of the clones is missing from these tables; in studies checked, under half for an unresolved V gene and the rest for unknown reasons. The sample yields more than 45,000 clones; about 93% were counted once. The ten largest clonotypes hold over 0.45% of the sample.

The rearranged chain carries TRBV7-8 and TRBJ1-2, with 10 bases aligning to TRBD1. This receptor was taken from a female donor with multiple sclerosis, enrolled in a pregnancy study. This specimen consisted of CD4+ T cells from peripheral blood mononuclear cells, obtained in the first trimester of pregnancy. CDR3 protein: CASSPSPTGGVGGYTF. The DNA sequence is as follows: TGTGCCAGCAGCCCCTCCCCGACAGGGGGCGTCGGTGGCTACACCTTC.